These 3 T cell receptor beta chains share one sample of origin, sequenced in a study of shared clonotypes between healthy human individuals. Profiling relied on immunoSEQ multiplex PCR, and the TCRdb table lists in-frame clones only, not all of them. The sample yields some 2.1 million clones, roughly 96% seen once. Sequencing was done on a sample of naive CD4+ T cells sorted from blood. Subset described: CD45RA+ positively selected. The receptors originated from a man between 18 and 35 years old in good health.

CDR3 DNA: TGTGCCAGCAGCCCCGGTAGGGGCGAGCAGTACTTC. Protein sequence: CASSPGRGEQYF. The chain uses TRBV6-5 and TRBJ2-7, with TRBD1 as a possible D gene (5 bases). Per germline, CDR1 MNHEY and CDR2 SVGAGI. This CDR3 region has 12 residues. Trimming shortened V by 6 bases and J by 6 bases, and 12 bases separated the two germline ends.

The chain recombines TRBV6-1 with TRBJ1-4; the D gene is possibly TRBD1 (6 bases). Germline V gene data show CDR1 as MNHNS and CDR2 as SASEGT. Trimming shortened V by 5 bases and J by 0 bases, and 10 bases separated the two germline ends. The CDR3 sequence is 15 residues long. The CDR3 reads CASSRQVTTNEKLFF. The CDR3 bases are TGTGCCAGCAGTAGACAGGTTACAACTAATGAAAAACTGTTTTTT.

As regards this clone: In the same sample, other DNA sequences code for this CDR3. The gene calls are TRBV7-2 and TRBJ2-7, with 8 bases lining up with TRBD1. The V segment lost 0 bases and the J segment 2 bases; nucleotides outside the gene matches: 3. CDR1 and CDR2 (germline): SGHTA, FQGNSA. The CDR3 runs 15 residues. The CDR3 DNA follows: TGTGCCAGCAGCTTAGCTGGGACAGGCACCTACGAGCAGTACTTC. Translated: CASSLAGTGTYEQYF.